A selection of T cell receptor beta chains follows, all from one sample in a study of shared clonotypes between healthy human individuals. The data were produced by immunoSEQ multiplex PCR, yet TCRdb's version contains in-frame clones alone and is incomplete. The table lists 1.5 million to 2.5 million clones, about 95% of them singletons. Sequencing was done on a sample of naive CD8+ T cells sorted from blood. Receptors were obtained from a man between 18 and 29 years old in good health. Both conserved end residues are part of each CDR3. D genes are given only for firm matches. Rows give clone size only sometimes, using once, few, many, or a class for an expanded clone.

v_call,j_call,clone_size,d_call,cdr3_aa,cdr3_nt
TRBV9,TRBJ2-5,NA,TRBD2,CASSPRPRTSGGAEETQYF,TGTGCCAGCAGCCCCCGCCCGAGGACTAGCGGGGGGGCCGAGGAGACCCAGTACTTC
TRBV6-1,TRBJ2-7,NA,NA,CASSDWTGSEQYF,TGTGCCAGCAGTGACTGGACGGGAAGCGAGCAGTACTTC
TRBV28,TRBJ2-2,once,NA,CASSFGPTGELFF,TGTGCCAGCAGTTTCGGGCCCACCGGGGAGCTGTTTTTT
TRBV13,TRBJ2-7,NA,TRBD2,CASSLGLAGGPYEQYF,TGTGCCAGCAGCCTTGGACTAGCGGGAGGGCCATACGAGCAGTACTTC
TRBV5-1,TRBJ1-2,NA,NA,CASSLDPSPGYGYTF,TGCGCCAGCAGCTTGGACCCATCCCCCGGCTATGGCTACACCTTC
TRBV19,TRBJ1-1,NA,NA,CASSRVRVNTEAFF,TGTGCCAGTAGTCGTGTGAGGGTAAACACTGAAGCTTTCTTT
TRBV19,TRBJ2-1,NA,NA,CASSTSRGDEQFF,TGTGCCAGTAGTACCTCGAGGGGGGATGAGCAGTTCTTC
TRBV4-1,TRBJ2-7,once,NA,CASSPSSGYEQYF,TGCGCCAGCAGCCCGTCCTCGGGATACGAGCAGTACTTC
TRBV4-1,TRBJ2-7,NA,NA,CASSQLDYQSYEQYF,TGCGCCAGCAGCCAACTGGACTATCAATCCTACGAGCAGTACTTC
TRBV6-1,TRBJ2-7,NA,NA,CASSEALEGEDYEQYF,TGTGCCAGCAGTGAAGCGCTGGAGGGGGAGGACTACGAGCAGTACTTC
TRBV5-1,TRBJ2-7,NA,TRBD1,CASRQGMGYEQYF,TGCGCCAGCCGACAGGGGATGGGCTACGAGCAGTACTTC
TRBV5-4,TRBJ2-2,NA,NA,CASSQAGDGGELFF,TGTGCCAGCAGCCAAGCAGGGGATGGAGGGGAGCTGTTTTTT
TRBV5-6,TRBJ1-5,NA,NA,CASSFANQPQHF,TGTGCCAGCAGCTTCGCCAATCAGCCCCAGCATTTT
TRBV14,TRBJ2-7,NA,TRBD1,CASSQVLGTGYYEQYF,TGTGCCAGCAGCCAAGTCTTGGGGACAGGGTACTACGAGCAGTACTTC
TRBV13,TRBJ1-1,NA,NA,CASSLGLGTTEAFF,TGTGCCAGCAGCTTAGGCCTAGGGACCACTGAAGCTTTCTTT
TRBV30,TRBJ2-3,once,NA,CAWSDPPTDTQYF,TGTGCCTGGAGCGACCCTCCCACAGATACGCAGTATTTT
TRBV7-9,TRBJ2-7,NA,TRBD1,CASSSGQLPYEQYF,TGTGCCAGCAGCTCGGGACAGCTCCCTTACGAGCAGTACTTC
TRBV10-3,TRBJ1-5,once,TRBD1,CAISDGTGPYQPQHF,TGTGCCATCAGCGACGGGACAGGACCCTATCAGCCCCAGCATTTT
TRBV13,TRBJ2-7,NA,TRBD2,CASSLGTSEYEQYF,TGTGCCAGCAGCTTAGGAACTAGCGAATACGAGCAGTACTTC
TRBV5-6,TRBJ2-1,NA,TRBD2,CASSWGGSTYNEQFF,TGTGCCAGCAGCTGGGGCGGGAGTACGTACAATGAGCAGTTCTTC
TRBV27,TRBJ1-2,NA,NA,CASSPSWGSHTYGYTF,TGTGCCAGCAGTCCGTCGTGGGGGAGCCATACCTATGGCTACACCTTC
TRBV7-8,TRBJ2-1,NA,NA,CASSGLGQTYNEQFF,TGTGCCAGCAGCGGACTCGGACAAACCTACAATGAGCAGTTCTTC
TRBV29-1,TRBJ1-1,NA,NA,CSVEDPGTNTEAFF,TGCAGCGTTGAAGATCCAGGGACGAACACTGAAGCTTTCTTT
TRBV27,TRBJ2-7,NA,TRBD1,CASSLILGQGFSEQYF,TGTGCCAGCAGTTTGATCTTGGGACAGGGCTTCTCCGAGCAGTACTTC
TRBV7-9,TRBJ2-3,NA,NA,CASSSMGGGTDTQYF,TGTGCCAGCAGCTCTATGGGGGGAGGCACAGATACGCAGTATTTT
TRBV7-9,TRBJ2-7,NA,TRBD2,CASSTTSGGISYEQYF,TGTGCCAGCAGCACGACTAGCGGGGGGATTTCCTACGAGCAGTACTTC
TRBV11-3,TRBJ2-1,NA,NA,CASSLGSNEQFF,TGTGCCAGCAGCTTAGGGAGCAATGAGCAGTTCTTC
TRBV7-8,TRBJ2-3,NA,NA,CASSALGSTDTQYF,TGTGCCAGCAGCGCCCTAGGTAGCACAGATACGCAGTATTTT
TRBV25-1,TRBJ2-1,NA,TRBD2,CASSEYGASGSIEQFF,TGTGCCAGCAGTGAATATGGGGCTAGCGGGAGCATCGAGCAGTTCTTC
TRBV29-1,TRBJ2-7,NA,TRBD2,CSARAGEGYEQYF,TGCAGCGCCAGAGCGGGGGAGGGTTACGAGCAGTACTTC